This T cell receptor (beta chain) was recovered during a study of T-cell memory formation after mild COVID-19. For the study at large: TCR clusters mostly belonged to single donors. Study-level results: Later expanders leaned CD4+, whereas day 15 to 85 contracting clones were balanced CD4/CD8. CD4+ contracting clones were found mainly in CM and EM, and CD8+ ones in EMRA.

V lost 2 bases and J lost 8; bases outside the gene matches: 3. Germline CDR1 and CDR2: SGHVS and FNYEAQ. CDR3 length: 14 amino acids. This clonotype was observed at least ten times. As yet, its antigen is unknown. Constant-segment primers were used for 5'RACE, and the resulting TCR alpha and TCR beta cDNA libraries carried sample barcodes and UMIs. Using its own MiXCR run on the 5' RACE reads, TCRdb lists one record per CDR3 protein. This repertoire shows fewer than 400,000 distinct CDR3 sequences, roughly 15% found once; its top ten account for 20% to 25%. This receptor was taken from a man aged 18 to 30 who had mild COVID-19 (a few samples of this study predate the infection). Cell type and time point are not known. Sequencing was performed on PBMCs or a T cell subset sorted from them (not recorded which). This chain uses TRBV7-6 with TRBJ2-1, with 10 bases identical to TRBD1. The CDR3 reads CASSLRQGAYEQFF. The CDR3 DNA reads TGTGCCAGCAGCTTAAGACAGGGGGCCTATGAGCAGTTCTTC.